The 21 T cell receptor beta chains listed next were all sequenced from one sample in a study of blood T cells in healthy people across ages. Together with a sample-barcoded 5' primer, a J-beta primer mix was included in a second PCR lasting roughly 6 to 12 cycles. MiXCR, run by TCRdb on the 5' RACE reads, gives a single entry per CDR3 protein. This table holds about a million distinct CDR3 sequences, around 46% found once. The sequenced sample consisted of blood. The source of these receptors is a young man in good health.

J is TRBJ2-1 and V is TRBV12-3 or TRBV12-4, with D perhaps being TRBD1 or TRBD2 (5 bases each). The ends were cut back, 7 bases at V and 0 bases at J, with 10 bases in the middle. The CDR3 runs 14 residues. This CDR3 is CASKRGSSYNEQFF. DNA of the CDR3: TGTGCCAGCAAGAGGGGCTCCTCCTACAATGAGCAGTTCTTC.

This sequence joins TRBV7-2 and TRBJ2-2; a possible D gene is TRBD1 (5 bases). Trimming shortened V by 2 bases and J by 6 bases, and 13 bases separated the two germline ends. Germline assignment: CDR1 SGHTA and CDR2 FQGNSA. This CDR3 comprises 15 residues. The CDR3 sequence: CASSLTGPTAGELFF. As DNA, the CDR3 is TGTGCCAGCAGCTTAACAGGACCGACGGCCGGGGAGCTGTTTTTT.

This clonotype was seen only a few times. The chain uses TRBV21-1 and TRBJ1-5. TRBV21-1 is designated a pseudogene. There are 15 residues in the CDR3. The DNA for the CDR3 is TGTGCCAGCGGGGAGGAACCGGGTGGCAATCAGCCCCAGCATTTT. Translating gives CASGEEPGGNQPQHF.

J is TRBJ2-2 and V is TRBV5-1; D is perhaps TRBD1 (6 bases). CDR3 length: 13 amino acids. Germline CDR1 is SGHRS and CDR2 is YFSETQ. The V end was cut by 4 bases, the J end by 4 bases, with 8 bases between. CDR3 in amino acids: CASSQGGTGELFF. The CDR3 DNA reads TGCGCCAGCAGCCAAGGGGGCACCGGGGAGCTGTTTTTT.

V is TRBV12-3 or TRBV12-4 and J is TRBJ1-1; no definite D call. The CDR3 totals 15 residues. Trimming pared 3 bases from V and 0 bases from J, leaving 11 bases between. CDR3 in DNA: TGTGCCAGCAGTTTTTCACACGGGTTGAACACTGAAGCTTTCTTT. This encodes CASSFSHGLNTEAFF.

CDR3 sequence reads: CASSFNMRALNHGYTF. The CDR3 bases are TGTGCCAGCAGTTTTAACATGAGGGCTCTGAACCATGGCTACACCTTC. The V gene is TRBV12-3 or TRBV12-4, the J gene TRBJ1-2; D call uncertain. V lost 3 bases to trimming and J lost 6 bases, with 20 bases between them. CDR3 length: 16 residues.

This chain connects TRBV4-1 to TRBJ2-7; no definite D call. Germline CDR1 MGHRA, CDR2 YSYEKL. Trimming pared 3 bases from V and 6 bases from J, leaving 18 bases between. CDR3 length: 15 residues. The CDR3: CASSQARDFPSEQYF. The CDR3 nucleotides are TGCGCCAGCAGCCAGGCTCGTGACTTCCCCTCCGAGCAGTACTTC.

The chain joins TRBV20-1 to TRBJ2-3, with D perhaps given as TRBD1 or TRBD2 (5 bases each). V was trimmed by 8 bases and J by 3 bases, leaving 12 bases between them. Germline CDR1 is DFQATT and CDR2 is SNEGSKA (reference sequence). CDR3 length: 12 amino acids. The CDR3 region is CSMGERTDTQYF. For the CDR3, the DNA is TGCAGTATGGGGGAGAGGACAGATACGCAGTATTTT.

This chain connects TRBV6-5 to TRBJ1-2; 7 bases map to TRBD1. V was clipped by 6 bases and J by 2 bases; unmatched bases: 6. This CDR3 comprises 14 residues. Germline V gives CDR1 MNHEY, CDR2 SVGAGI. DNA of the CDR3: TGTGCCAGCAGACAACAGGGGTGGAACTATGGCTACACCTTC. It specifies CASRQQGWNYGYTF.

The CDR3 is CSVVRGPSTDTQYF. CDR3 DNA sequence: TGCAGCGTGGTAAGGGGCCCTAGCACAGATACGCAGTATTTT. This chain joins TRBV29-1 and TRBJ2-3; the D gene is possibly TRBD1 (5 bases). The CDR3 length is 14 residues. Germline CDR1 is SQVTM and CDR2 is ANQGSEA. V lost 6 bases and J 0 bases, leaving 13 bases between the germline ends.

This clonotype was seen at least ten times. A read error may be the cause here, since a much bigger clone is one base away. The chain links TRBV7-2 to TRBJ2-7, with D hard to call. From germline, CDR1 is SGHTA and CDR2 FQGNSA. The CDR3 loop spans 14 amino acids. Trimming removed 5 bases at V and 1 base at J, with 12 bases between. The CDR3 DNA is TGTGCCAGCAGCGTAGATCGCGTTTCCTACGAGCAGTACTTC. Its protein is CASSVDRVSYEQYF.

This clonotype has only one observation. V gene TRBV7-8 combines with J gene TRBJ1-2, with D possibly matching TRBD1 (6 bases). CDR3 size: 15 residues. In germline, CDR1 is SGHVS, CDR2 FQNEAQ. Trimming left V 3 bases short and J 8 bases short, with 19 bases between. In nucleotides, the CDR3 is TGTGCCAGCAGCTTGGAGGTGGGGGGGGCTAAGGGCTACACCTTC. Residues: CASSLEVGGAKGYTF.

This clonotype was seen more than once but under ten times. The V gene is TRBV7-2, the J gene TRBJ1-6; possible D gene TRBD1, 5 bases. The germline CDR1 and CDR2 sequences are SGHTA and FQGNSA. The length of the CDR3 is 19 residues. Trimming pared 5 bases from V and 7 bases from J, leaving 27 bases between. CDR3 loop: CASSVATLRVYSLNSPLHF. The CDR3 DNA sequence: TGTGCCAGCAGCGTCGCAACGCTCAGGGTTTATAGTTTGAATTCACCCCTCCACTTT.

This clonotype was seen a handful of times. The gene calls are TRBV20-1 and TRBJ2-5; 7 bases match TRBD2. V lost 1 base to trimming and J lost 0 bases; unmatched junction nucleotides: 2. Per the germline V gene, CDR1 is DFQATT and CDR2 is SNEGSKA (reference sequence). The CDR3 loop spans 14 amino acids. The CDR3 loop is CSARARGDQETQYF. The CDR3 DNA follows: TGCAGTGCTAGAGCCCGGGGGGACCAAGAGACCCAGTACTTC.

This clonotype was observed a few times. The CDR3, as DNA: TGCAGCGTTGGTTCCACGAACACCGGGGAGCTGTTTTTT. Its protein product is CSVGSTNTGELFF. The chain joins TRBV29-1 to TRBJ2-2; D ambiguous. This CDR3 spans 13 amino acids. Per the germline V gene, CDR1 is SQVTM and CDR2 is ANQGSEA. The V end lost 4 bases, the J end lost 0 bases, and 6 bases lay between the germline ends.

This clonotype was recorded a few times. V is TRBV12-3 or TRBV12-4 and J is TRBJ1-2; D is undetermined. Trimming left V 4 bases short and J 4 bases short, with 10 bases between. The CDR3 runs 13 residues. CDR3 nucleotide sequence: TGTGCCAGCAGTTCCTCGGCCCCCTATGGCTACACCTTC. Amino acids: CASSSSAPYGYTF.

The CDR3 sequence: CASSVDSMNTEAFF. DNA for the CDR3: TGTGCCAGCAGCGTGGACAGCATGAACACTGAAGCTTTCTTT. The chain links TRBV9 to TRBJ1-1, with TRBD1 as a possible D gene (6 bases). Germline loops: CDR1 SGDLS, CDR2 YYNGEE. Deletions cut 2 bases from V and 0 bases from J, with 8 bases between. The CDR3 length is 14 residues.

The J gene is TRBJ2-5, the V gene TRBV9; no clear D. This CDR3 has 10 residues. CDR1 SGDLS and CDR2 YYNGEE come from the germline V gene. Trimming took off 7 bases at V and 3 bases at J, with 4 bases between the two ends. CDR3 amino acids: CASGEETQYF. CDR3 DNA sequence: TGTGCCAGCGGGGAAGAGACCCAGTACTTC.

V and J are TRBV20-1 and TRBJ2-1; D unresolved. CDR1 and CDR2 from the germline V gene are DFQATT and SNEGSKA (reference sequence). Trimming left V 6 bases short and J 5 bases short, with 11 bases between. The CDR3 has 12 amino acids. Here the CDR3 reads CSARSYDNEQFF. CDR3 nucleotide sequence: TGCAGTGCGCGGTCATACGACAATGAGCAGTTCTTC.

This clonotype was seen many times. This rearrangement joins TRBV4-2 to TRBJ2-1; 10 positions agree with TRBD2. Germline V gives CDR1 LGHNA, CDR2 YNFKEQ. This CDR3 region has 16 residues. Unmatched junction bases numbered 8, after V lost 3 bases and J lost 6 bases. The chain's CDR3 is CASSQRLAGGLNEQFF. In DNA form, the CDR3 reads TGTGCCAGCAGCCAGCGACTAGCGGGCGGTCTCAATGAGCAGTTCTTC.

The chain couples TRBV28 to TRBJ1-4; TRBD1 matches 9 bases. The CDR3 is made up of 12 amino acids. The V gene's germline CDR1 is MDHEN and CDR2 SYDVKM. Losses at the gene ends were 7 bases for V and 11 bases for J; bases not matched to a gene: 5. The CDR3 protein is CASTSDRGKLFF. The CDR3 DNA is TGTGCCAGCACCTCTGACAGGGGGAAACTGTTTTTT.